Included here is one T cell receptor beta chain sequence, with context. J lost 4 bases, V lost 4 bases, and 3 bases had no gene match. This CDR3 comprises 15 residues. Germline CDR1 reads SGHNT; CDR2 reads YENEEA. This record belongs to a study of neoadjuvant nivolumab and ipilimumab in lung cancer. About the research overall: The combination arm added day-1 ipilimumab 1 mg/kg to nivolumab 3 mg/kg on days 1, 15, 29.

Data came from immunoSEQ multiplex PCR; TCRdb stores just in-frame clones and leaves some out. The repertoire holds about 23,000 clones, around 82% seen once, with about 21% in the top ten. The specimen was peripheral blood, collected before neoadjuvant nivolumab, alone or with ipilimumab. The rearrangement links TRBV11-3 to TRBJ2-1; 11 bases map to TRBD2. This receptor was taken from an adult with non-small cell lung cancer. The CDR3 sequence: CASSSLAGGYNEQFF. In DNA form, the CDR3 reads TGTGCCAGCAGCTCCTTAGCGGGAGGGTACAATGAGCAGTTCTTC.